The 13 T cell receptor beta chains below all came from one sample that was sequenced in a study of CD8 T cells in ankylosing spondylitis. TCRdb called the 5' RACE reads again in MiXCR, with one record for every CDR3 protein. The repertoire holds about 220,000 distinct CDR3 sequences, with roughly 10% as singletons. Sample: blood, either unsorted or a sorted T cell fraction (not recorded which). The origin of the receptors is a male donor with ankylosing spondylitis or in good health (not recorded which).

This clonotype was counted a few times. This chain connects TRBV9 to TRBJ1-4; D is undetermined. The CDR3 is made up of 17 amino acids. Germline V gene sequence: CDR1 SGDLS, CDR2 YYNGEE. Trimming left V 4 bases short and J 6 bases short, with 22 bases between. The CDR3 DNA follows: TGTGCCAGCAGCCCAAACGAAAGGACCTTAGCCGATGAAAAACTGTTTTTT. Translating gives CASSPNERTLADEKLFF.

As concerns this clonotype: Just one base apart from a much larger clone, this may be a read error. The gene calls are TRBV20-1 and TRBJ2-5; 11 nucleotides line up with TRBD2. Germline assignment: CDR1 DFQATT and CDR2 SNEGSKA (reference sequence). The V segment lost 2 bases and the J segment 3 bases; nucleotides outside the gene matches: 11. The CDR3 covers 17 residues. CDR3 nucleotides: TGCAGTGCTAGACTCGCTAGCGGGGGGTGGAACGAAGAGACCCAGTACTTC. This sequence encodes CSARLASGGWNEETQYF.

There are a few counts of this clonotype. The J gene is TRBJ2-1, the V gene TRBV20-1; TRBD1 might be the D (5 bases). The germline gives CDR1 DFQATT, CDR2 SNEGSKA (reference sequence). V was trimmed by 0 bases and J by 3 bases, leaving 12 bases between them. This CDR3 spans 15 amino acids. For the CDR3, the DNA is TGCAGTGCTAGAGATCTTGGGGCTCACTACAATGAGCAGTTCTTC. Amino acid sequence: CSARDLGAHYNEQFF.

There are a few counts of this clonotype. V is TRBV2 and J is TRBJ1-1; no reliable D call. The V gene's germline CDR1 is SNHLY and CDR2 FYNNEI. The CDR3 has 15 amino acids. Trimming removed 5 bases from V and 7 bases from J, with 20 bases in between. The CDR3 coding sequence is TGTGCCAGCAGTCAAAAGGCCCAAGTTGCGATTGAAGCTTTCTTT. This sequence encodes CASSQKAQVAIEAFF. Filled out from reference TRBV2 and TRBJ1-1, the complete variable domain reads EPEVTQTPSHQVTQMGQEVILRCVPISNHLYFYWYRQILGQKVEFLVSFYNNEISEKSEIFDDQFSVERPDGSNFTLKIRSTKLEDSAMYFCASSQKAQVAIEAFFGQGTRLTVV.

This clonotype occurred many times. The genes are TRBV29-1 and TRBJ2-3; no definite D call. The CDR3 is 13 amino acids. V was cut by 0 bases and J by 2 bases, with 6 bases left in between. Looked up from germline, CDR1 is SQVTM and CDR2 is ANQGSEA. The CDR3 nucleotides read TGCAGCGTTGAAGACCAAGTCACAGATACGCAGTATTTT. Translated: CSVEDQVTDTQYF.

This clonotype appeared a few times. The CDR3 is CASSLAVAGGTDTQYF. The CDR3 DNA is TGTGCCAGCAGCTTGGCGGTAGCGGGGGGCACAGATACGCAGTATTTT. V is TRBV5-6 and J is TRBJ2-3; 9 bases map to TRBD2. This CDR3 is 16 amino acids long. With V trimmed by 0 bases and J by 1 base, 3 bases remained unmatched. Germline V gives CDR1 SGHDT, CDR2 YYEEEE. Complete variable domain (other parts from reference TRBV5-6 and TRBJ2-3): DAGVTQSPTHLIKTRGQQVTLRCSPKSGHDTVSWYQQALGQGPQFIFQYYEEEERQRGNFPDRFSGHQFPNYSSELNVNALLLGDSALYLCASSLAVAGGTDTQYFGPGTRLTVL.

This clonotype has ten or more counts. This chain uses TRBV7-9 with TRBJ2-5; D is perhaps TRBD2 (7 bases). This CDR3 has 14 amino acids. Between the trimmed V and J ends, which lost 6 bases and 3 bases, there was a span of 14 bases. CDR1 SEHNR and CDR2 FQNEAQ come from the germline V gene (reference sequence). CDR3 loop: CASSISGGEETQYF. The CDR3 coding sequence is TGTGCCAGCAGTATATCGGGGGGCGAAGAGACCCAGTACTTC.

The genes are TRBV5-1 and TRBJ2-7; 10 bases are shared with TRBD2. This CDR3 is built from 14 residues. The ends lost 2 bases at V and 6 bases at J; junction bases unmatched: 5. Germline CDR1 reads SGHRS; CDR2 reads YFSETQ. CDR3 in amino acids: CASSFTGTSVEQYF. As DNA, the CDR3 is TGCGCCAGCAGCTTCACCGGGACTAGCGTCGAGCAGTACTTC. Complete variable domain (other parts from reference TRBV5-1 and TRBJ2-7): KAGVTQTPRYLIKTRGQQVTLSCSPISGHRSVSWYQQTPGQGLQFLFEYFSETQRNKGNFPGRFSGRQFSNSRSEMNVSTLELGDSALYLCASSFTGTSVEQYFGPGTRLTVT.

This clonotype was seen many times. V and J are TRBV7-2 and TRBJ2-1, with TRBD2 as a possible D gene (5 bases). CDR1 is SGHTA and CDR2 is FQGNSA in the germline V gene. CDR3 length: 15 residues. V shed 5 bases and J shed 4 bases, with 15 bases lying between them. The CDR3 nucleotides are TGTGCCAGCAGCCCCCATGGTGGGGAGTACAATGAGCAGTTCTTC. Amino acids: CASSPHGGEYNEQFF.

A few counts support this clonotype. Here the CDR3 reads CSVDTGQGAGTF. The CDR3 DNA reads as TGCAGCGTTGACACAGGACAGGGGGCAGGCACCTTC. V and J are TRBV29-1 and TRBJ1-2, with TRBD1 identical over 11 bases. This CDR3 comprises 12 residues. V gave up 3 bases and J gave up 13 bases; unmatched junction bases: 7. The germline gives CDR1 SQVTM, CDR2 ANQGSEA.

This clonotype was counted many times. The chain has TRBV9 and TRBJ2-2; D ambiguous. Germline V CDR1 and CDR2: SGDLS, YYNGEE. This CDR3 has 15 residues. The V gene lost 3 bases and the J gene lost 9 bases, with 18 bases spanning the gap. CDR3 nucleotides: TGTGCCAGCAGCGCCCCGCCCCCTAAGGTCCGGGAGCTGTTTTTT. This gives the protein CASSAPPPKVRELFF.

This clonotype was seen at least ten times. The DNA for the CDR3 is TGCGCCAGCATCCGTAGCGGGGGAGTCACAGATACGCAGTATTTT. It yields the protein CASIRSGGVTDTQYF. The V gene is TRBV5-1, the J gene TRBJ2-3; TRBD2 matches 9 bases. This CDR3 comprises 15 residues. Trimming took 6 bases from V and 2 from J; bases not matched to a gene: 7. Germline-derived CDR1 and CDR2 are SGHRS and YFSETQ.

In this sample, this clonotype turned up a few times. This chain uses TRBV4-2 with TRBJ2-3, with D possibly TRBD1 on 6 matching bases. CDR1 LGHNA and CDR2 YNFKEQ come from the germline V gene. The CDR3 totals 16 residues. V was shortened by 0 bases and J by 1 base, with 11 bases between the two germline ends. CDR3 sequence reads: CASSQDSRGGTDTQYF. CDR3 in DNA: TGTGCCAGCAGCCAAGATAGCAGGGGAGGCACAGATACGCAGTATTTT.